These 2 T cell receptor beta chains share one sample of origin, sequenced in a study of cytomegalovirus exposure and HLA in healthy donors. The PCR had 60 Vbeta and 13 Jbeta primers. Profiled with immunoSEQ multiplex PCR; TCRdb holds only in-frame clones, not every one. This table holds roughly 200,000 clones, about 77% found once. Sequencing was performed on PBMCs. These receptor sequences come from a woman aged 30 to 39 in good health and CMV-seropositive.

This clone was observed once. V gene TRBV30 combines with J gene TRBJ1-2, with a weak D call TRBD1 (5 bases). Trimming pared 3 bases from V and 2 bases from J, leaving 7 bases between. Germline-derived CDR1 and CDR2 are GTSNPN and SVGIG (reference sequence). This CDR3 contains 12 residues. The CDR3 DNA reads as TGTGCCTGGAGACCAGGGAACTATGGCTACACCTTC. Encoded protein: CAWRPGNYGYTF.

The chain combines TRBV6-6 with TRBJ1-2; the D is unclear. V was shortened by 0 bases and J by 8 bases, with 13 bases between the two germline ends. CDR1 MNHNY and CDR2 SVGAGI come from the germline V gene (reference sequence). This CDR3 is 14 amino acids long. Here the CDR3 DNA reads TGTGCCAGCAGTTACTCTGACACAACTAGGGGCTACACCTTC. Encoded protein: CASSYSDTTRGYTF.